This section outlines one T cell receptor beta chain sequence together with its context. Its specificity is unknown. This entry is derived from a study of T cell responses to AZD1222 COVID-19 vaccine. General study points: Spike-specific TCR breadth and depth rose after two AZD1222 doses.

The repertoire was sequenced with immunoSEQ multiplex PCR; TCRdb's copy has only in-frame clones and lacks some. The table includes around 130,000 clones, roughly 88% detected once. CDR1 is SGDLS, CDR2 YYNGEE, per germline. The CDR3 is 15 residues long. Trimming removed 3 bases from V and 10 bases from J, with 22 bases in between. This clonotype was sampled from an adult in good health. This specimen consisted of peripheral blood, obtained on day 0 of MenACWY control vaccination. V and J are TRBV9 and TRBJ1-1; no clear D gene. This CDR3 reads CASSALVSGNTGAFF. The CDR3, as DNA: TGTGCCAGCAGCGCCTTAGTTTCGGGGAATACGGGAGCTTTCTTT.